Each of the 22 T cell receptor beta chains below was sequenced from the same sample in a study of follicular helper T cells after annual influenza vaccination. Described time point: 2014-2015 season, pre-vaccination. Produced via immunoSEQ multiplex PCR; TCRdb's table is partial and in-frame only. The table records approximately 30,000 clones, approximately 80% of them present only once. The sample was CXCR5+ CD38- circulating T follicular helper cells from blood, taken on the day of influenza vaccination. The subset here: circulating Tfh, non-naive CD4+CXCR5+PD-1+ (ICOS+CD38+ or ICOS-CD38-). These receptors all come from an adult who received the influenza vaccine.

This chain links TRBV7-2 with TRBJ1-2; possibly TRBD1 for D (6 bases). The CDR3 totals 13 residues. Looked up from germline, CDR1 is SGHTA and CDR2 is FQGNSA. V was shortened by 5 bases and J by 4 bases, with 11 bases between the two germline ends. CDR3 sequence reads: CASSPDSIYGYTF. In DNA, the CDR3 is TGTGCCAGCAGCCCGGACAGCATCTATGGCTACACCTTC.

Comments on this clone: The same CDR3 can be traced to other DNA sequences in this sample. V gene TRBV6-6 combines with J gene TRBJ2-2; D remains unclear. Trimming pared 0 bases from V and 5 bases from J, leaving 7 bases between. The germline gives CDR1 MNHNY, CDR2 SVGAGI (reference sequence). The CDR3 has 14 amino acids. As DNA, the CDR3 is TGTGCCAGCAGTTACTCAGAGAGTACCGGGGAGCTGTTTTTT. Translating gives CASSYSESTGELFF.

J is TRBJ1-1 and V is TRBV18; D perhaps matches TRBD1 (6 bases). Trimming cost V 3 bases and J 4 bases, with 15 bases left between them. The CDR3 sequence is 15 residues long. Germline lookup yields CDR1 KGHSH and CDR2 LQKENI. The CDR3 sequence: CASSPQRRGSTEAFF. Here the CDR3 DNA reads TGTGCCAGCTCACCCCAGCGTAGGGGGTCCACTGAAGCTTTCTTT.

This clone has a single count. V gene TRBV7-2 combines with J gene TRBJ2-7; 8 bases are a match to TRBD1. V lost 4 bases, J lost 1 base, and 3 bases stayed unmatched. The CDR3 has 14 residues. Germline CDR1 and CDR2: SGHTA and FQGNSA. For the CDR3, the DNA is TGTGCCAGCAGCTCGACAGGGGTTTCCTACGAGCAGTACTTC. As protein: CASSSTGVSYEQYF.

The chain links TRBV18 to TRBJ1-1; weak D call: TRBD1 (6 bases). V lost 3 bases and J lost 2, with 16 bases in between. The CDR3 is made up of 16 amino acids. Germline V lookup: CDR1 KGHSH, CDR2 LQKENI. In nucleotides, the CDR3 is TGTGCCAGCTCACCCCAGGGTGGGGGGGCCAACACTGAAGCTTTCTTT. Its protein is CASSPQGGGANTEAFF.

This clone was found a few times. V and J are TRBV2 and TRBJ1-3; D not resolved. Germline assignment: CDR1 SNHLY and CDR2 FYNNEI. There are 12 residues in the CDR3. Trimming removed 6 bases from V and 3 bases from J, with 6 bases in between. CDR3 DNA sequence: TGTGCCAGCAGGTATATTGGAAACACCATATATTTT. This sequence encodes CASRYIGNTIYF.

The V and J genes are TRBV7-3 and TRBJ2-1; the match to TRBD1 covers 8 bases. Germline assignment: CDR1 SGHTA and CDR2 FQGTGA. This CDR3 spans 14 amino acids. Unmatched junction bases numbered 7, after V lost 2 bases and J lost 10 bases. The CDR3 loop reads CASSLEATGDEQFF. As DNA, the CDR3 is TGTGCCAGCAGCTTAGAGGCGACAGGGGACGAGCAGTTCTTC. The whole variable domain, filled in from reference TRBV7-3 and TRBJ2-1, reads GAGVSQTPSNKVTEKGKYVELRCDPISGHTALYWYRQSLGQGPEFLIYFQGTGAADDSGLPNDRFFAVRPEGSVSTLKIQRTERGDSAVYLCASSLEATGDEQFFGPGTRLTVL.

This sequence joins TRBV7-8 and TRBJ2-1; 7 nucleotides line up with TRBD1. CDR1 SGHVS and CDR2 FQNEAQ come from the germline V gene. V shed 0 bases and J 12 bases; nucleotides not matched to a gene: 2. CDR3 length: 12 amino acids. The CDR3 protein is CASSLARTGQFF. The CDR3 DNA follows: TGTGCCAGCAGCTTAGCGAGGACAGGGCAGTTCTTC.

This chain links TRBV7-8 with TRBJ1-4, with 8 nucleotides matching TRBD1. V lost 1 base, J lost 7 bases, and 5 bases stayed unmatched. The CDR3 is 15 amino acids. Germline assignment: CDR1 SGHVS and CDR2 FQNEAQ. The CDR3 here is CASSLVRGQGEKLFF. CDR3 bases: TGTGCCAGCAGCTTAGTCAGGGGGCAGGGTGAAAAACTGTTTTTT.

The chain carries TRBV4-1 and TRBJ1-1, with 8 bases aligning to TRBD1. The CDR3 sequence is 17 residues long. Germline CDR1 is MGHRA and CDR2 is YSYEKL. J gave up 5 bases and V 3 bases, and 14 bases lay outside the gene matches. The CDR3 DNA follows: TGCGCCAGCAGCCACGCCGGGACAGGTTCATTGTGGACTGAAGCTTTCTTT. This gives the protein CASSHAGTGSLWTEAFF.

The chain links TRBV2 to TRBJ1-5; D remains unclear. The CDR3 length is 14 residues. Germline V lookup: CDR1 SNHLY, CDR2 FYNNEI. V shed 4 bases and J shed 2 bases, with 9 bases lying between them. For the CDR3, the DNA is TGTGCCAGCAGTGGTAACACAGGCAATCAGCCCCAGCATTTT. Protein product: CASSGNTGNQPQHF.

The V gene is TRBV18, the J gene TRBJ2-5; D unresolved. The end of the DNA aligns better with TRBJ2-7, so the J call may be wrong. The CDR3 length is 13 residues. Germline V gene data show CDR1 as KGHSH and CDR2 as LQKENI. CDR3 sequence: CASSPDTAYEQYF. For the CDR3, the DNA is TGTGCCAGCTCACCCGACACCGCCTACGAGCAGTACTTC.

V is TRBV7-2 and J is TRBJ2-5; D might be TRBD1 (6 bases). The germline V gene has CDR1 SGHTA and CDR2 FQGNSA. Deletions cut 5 bases from V and 5 bases from J, with 12 bases between. The CDR3 runs 13 residues. The CDR3 DNA reads as TGTGCCAGCAGCCGACAGGTCCGGGAGACCCAGTACTTC. The encoded protein is CASSRQVRETQYF.

This chain connects TRBV6-1 to TRBJ1-5; D perhaps matches TRBD1 (5 bases). In germline, CDR1 is MNHNS, CDR2 SASEGT. V gave up 2 bases and J gave up 7 bases, with 12 bases separating them. The CDR3 is 14 amino acids. The CDR3 is CASSERSGWQPQHF. The CDR3 DNA sequence: TGTGCCAGCAGTGAAAGGTCAGGGTGGCAGCCCCAGCATTTT.

The V and J genes are TRBV28 and TRBJ2-5; TRBD2 matches 10 bases. The tail of the sequence fits TRBJ2-7 better, so the J call may be wrong. The CDR3 runs to 13 residues. In germline, CDR1 is MDHEN, CDR2 SYDVKM. The CDR3 loop is CASASGGTYEQYF. Written as DNA, the CDR3 is TGTGCCAGCGCTAGCGGGGGAACCTACGAGCAGTACTTC.

V gene TRBV4-2 combines with J gene TRBJ2-1; 9 nucleotides line up with TRBD2. The length of the CDR3 is 15 residues. V shed 4 bases, J shed 1 base, and the junction held 2 bases outside the gene matches. From germline, CDR1 is LGHNA and CDR2 YNFKEQ. Here the CDR3 DNA reads TGTGCCAGCAGCCCGACTAGCGGATCCTACAATGAGCAGTTCTTC. Translated, it gives CASSPTSGSYNEQFF.

V usage is TRBV25-1 and J usage is TRBJ1-6; TRBD1 matches at 7 bases. Trimming removed 6 bases from V and 7 bases from J; junction bases left unmatched: 9. The CDR3 length is 15 residues. In germline, CDR1 is MGHDK, CDR2 SYGVNS. CDR3 sequence (DNA): TGTGCCAGCAGACCCTTGGGACAGCTGAATTCACCCCTCCACTTT. This sequence encodes CASRPLGQLNSPLHF.

The chain is built from TRBV29-1 and TRBJ2-5, with 8 bases matching TRBD1. CDR1 SQVTM and CDR2 ANQGSEA come from the germline V gene. The V gene end was trimmed by 1 base and the J gene end by 3 bases; junction bases not matched to a gene: 7. This CDR3 is built from 15 residues. The CDR3 loop is CSVEGARTGKETQYF. The CDR3 DNA sequence: TGCAGCGTTGAAGGGGCACGGACAGGGAAAGAGACCCAGTACTTC.

This clone was seen only a few times. The rearrangement joins TRBV18 to TRBJ2-5; 7 bases map to TRBD2. J was trimmed by 2 bases and V by 0 bases; bases with no gene match: 3. Germline lookup yields CDR1 KGHSH and CDR2 LQKENI. The CDR3 covers 15 residues. In nucleotides, the CDR3 is TGTGCCAGCTCACCACCGTCCGGGGGGCAAGAGACCCAGTACTTC. Translating it yields CASSPPSGGQETQYF.

The rearrangement uses TRBV9 and TRBJ1-1, with a tentative D call TRBD1 (5 bases). CDR1 SGDLS and CDR2 YYNGEE come from the germline V gene. This CDR3 has 14 amino acids. V was trimmed by 4 bases and J by 1 base, leaving 11 bases between them. The CDR3 is CASSSRQTNTEAFF. The CDR3 DNA sequence: TGTGCCAGCAGCTCCCGACAGACGAACACTGAAGCTTTCTTT.

This clone was picked up a small number of times. The chain is built from TRBV19 and TRBJ1-4; no clear D gene. Trimming cost V 6 bases and J 0 bases, with 8 bases left between them. Germline CDR1 is LNHDA and CDR2 is SQIVND (reference sequence). The CDR3 runs 14 residues. This CDR3 reads CASSTTATNEKLFF. CDR3 DNA sequence: TGTGCCAGTAGCACCACAGCAACTAATGAAAAACTGTTTTTT.

A remark on this clone: Other DNA sequences in this specimen translate into the identical CDR3. The genes are TRBV2 and TRBJ1-3; 8 nucleotides match TRBD1. Trimming cost V 4 bases and J 7 bases; bases outside gene matches: 6. From germline, CDR1 is SNHLY and CDR2 FYNNEI. This CDR3 comprises 14 residues. The CDR3 sequence is CASSGQGAGNTIYF. CDR3 nucleotides: TGTGCCAGCAGTGGTCAGGGGGCCGGGAACACCATATATTTT.